The sequence of this T cell receptor (beta chain) was determined in a study of regulatory T cells in long-lasting Graves disease. To make TCR beta libraries, researchers used iRepertoire HTBI primers and Arm-PCR of CDR3 regions. Using its own MiXCR run on the multiplex PCR reads, TCRdb lists one record per CDR3 protein. Among about 400,000 distinct CDR3 sequences listed, 20% to 25% were seen once. There are a few counts of this clonotype. Time point noted: persistent/refractory GD, antithyroid drugs over 5 years with positive TRAb. RNA extracted from PBMCs served as the sequencing template. Trimming pared 3 bases from V and 6 bases from J, leaving 5 bases between. The length of the CDR3 is 11 residues. Germline values: CDR1 PRHDT, CDR2 FYEKMQ (reference sequence).

Sequenced here: peripheral blood mononuclear cells (PBMCs), sampled when the disease was refractory, from a patient treated with antithyroid drugs. This TCR came from a female donor with Graves disease. The chain couples TRBV13 to TRBJ2-5; D remains ambiguous. CDR3 sequence: CASSFRQTQYF. In DNA, the CDR3 is TGTGCCAGCAGCTTCCGACAGACCCAGTACTTC.